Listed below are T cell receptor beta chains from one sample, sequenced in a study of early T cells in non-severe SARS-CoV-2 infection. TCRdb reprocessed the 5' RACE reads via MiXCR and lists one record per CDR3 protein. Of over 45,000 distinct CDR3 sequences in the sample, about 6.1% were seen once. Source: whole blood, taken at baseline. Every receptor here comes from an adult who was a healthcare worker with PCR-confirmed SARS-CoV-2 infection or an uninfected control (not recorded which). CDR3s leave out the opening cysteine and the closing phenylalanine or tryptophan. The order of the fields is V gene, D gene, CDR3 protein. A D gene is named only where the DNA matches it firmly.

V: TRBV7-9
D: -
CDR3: ASSSVSREQY

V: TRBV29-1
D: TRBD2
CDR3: SVSTSVGGSYEQY

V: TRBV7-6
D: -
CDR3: ASSFLALNTGELF

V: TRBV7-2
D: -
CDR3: ASSFIRAEQF

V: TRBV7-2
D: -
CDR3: ASSLVLGASGNTIY

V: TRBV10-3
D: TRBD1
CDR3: AISRQGGGHEQF

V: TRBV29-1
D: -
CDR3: SVEGSESSPGELF

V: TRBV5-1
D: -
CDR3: ASSHTGHEQY

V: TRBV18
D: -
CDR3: ASSPARGAPDTQY

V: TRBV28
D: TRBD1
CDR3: ASSLRQGGYNEQF

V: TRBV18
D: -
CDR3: ASSPSAGELF

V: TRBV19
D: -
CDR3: AATTRGADTQY

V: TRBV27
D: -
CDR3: ASGDLNSPLH

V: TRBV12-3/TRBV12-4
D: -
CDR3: ASRRFGFGGPDTQY

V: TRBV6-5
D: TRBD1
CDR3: ASSYEGQGADTQY

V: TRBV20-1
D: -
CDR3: SASRMSENYGYT

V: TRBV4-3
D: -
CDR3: ASSQGAKETQY

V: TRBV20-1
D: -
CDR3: SGWEHQETQY

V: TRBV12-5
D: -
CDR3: ASGLKTGGRTEAF

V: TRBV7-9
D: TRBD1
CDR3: ASSSWDRGISGANVLT

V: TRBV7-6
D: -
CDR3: ASSPRADAPLH

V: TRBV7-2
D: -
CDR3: ASSSGYGNTEAF

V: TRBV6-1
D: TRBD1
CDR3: ASSKEARDSYGYT

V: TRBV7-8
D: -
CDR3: ASSFVNTGELF

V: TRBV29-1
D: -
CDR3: SVVSQQEYEQY

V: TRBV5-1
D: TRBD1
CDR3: ASTGQDTDTQY

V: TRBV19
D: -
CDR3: ASSRASVAMETQY

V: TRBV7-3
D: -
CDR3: ASSSQGSGYPF

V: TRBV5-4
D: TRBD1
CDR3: ASSLDRGNYGYT

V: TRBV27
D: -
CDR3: ASSLSYQGRGYGYT

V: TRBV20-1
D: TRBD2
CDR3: RVTSGGTDTQY

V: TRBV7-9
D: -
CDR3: ASSFLPQLQETQY

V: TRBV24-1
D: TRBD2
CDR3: ATSDRQRGARNEQF

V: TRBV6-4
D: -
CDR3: ASSDLFSPKISYNEQF

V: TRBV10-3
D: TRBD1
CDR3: AISGRQGARTDTQY

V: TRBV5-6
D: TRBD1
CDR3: ASSPTGGFYNEQF

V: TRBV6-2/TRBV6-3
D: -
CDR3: ASSELRGGNQPQH

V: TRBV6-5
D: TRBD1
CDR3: ASLRTGADTQY

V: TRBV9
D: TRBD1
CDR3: ASSPTGVYGYT

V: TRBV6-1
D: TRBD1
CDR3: ASRSGTADRAYNSPLH

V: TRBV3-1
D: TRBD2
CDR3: ASSQAGAGGNTQY

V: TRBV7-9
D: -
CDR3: ASCQFSVPNTEAF

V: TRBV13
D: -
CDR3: ASSRQLSYEQY

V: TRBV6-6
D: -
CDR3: ASSYSGPGANVLT

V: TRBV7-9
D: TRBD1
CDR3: ASSPGQGNYGYT

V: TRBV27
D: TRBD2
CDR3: ASSLRLAGRADTQY

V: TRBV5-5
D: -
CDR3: ASSLVAGDGYT

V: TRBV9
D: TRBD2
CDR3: ASTLAGGPGEQF

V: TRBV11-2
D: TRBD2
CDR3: ASSLGRGLAGVYNEQF

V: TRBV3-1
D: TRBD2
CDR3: ASSRPSGAPSTDTQY

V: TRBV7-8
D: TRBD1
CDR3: ASRRGGSETQY

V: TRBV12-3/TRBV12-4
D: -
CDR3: ASRSYQETQY

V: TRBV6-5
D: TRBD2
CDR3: ASHTGGASYEQY

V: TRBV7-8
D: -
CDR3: ASSLGFIKADATNEKLF

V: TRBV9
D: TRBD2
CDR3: ASSVDSGGASEQF

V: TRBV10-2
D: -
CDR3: ASTPHFSATEAF

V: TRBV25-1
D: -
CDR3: ASSDRLSVYNEQF